Below are 25 T cell receptor beta chains sequenced from a single sample in a study of TIL therapy for anti-PD-1-resistant metastatic lung cancer. The libraries were made with immunoSEQ v3. Profiled with immunoSEQ multiplex PCR; TCRdb holds only in-frame clones, not every one. The top ten hold 1.8% of the sample, which has under 70,000 clones, less than 85% seen once. The time point is: pre-treatment sample, taken before nivolumab and TIL therapy. The material was blood, obtained at baseline. Receptors originate from a person aged 25 to 85 with non-small cell lung cancer.

V gene TRBV4-3 combines with J gene TRBJ1-2; 9 bases map to TRBD1. The CDR3 has 17 residues. CDR1 and CDR2 (germline): LGHNA, YSLEER. The trim removed 1 base at V and 3 bases at J, leaving 9 bases unmatched. The CDR3 here is CASSQGDRVNSDYGYTF. The CDR3 DNA is TGCGCCAGCAGCCAAGGGGACAGGGTGAATTCGGACTATGGCTACACCTTC.

This clone was counted a single time. The V call is TRBV5-6, the J call TRBJ2-5; D may be TRBD1 or TRBD2 (5 bases each). CDR3 length: 17 residues. Per the germline V gene, CDR1 is SGHDT and CDR2 is YYEEEE. The V end was cut by 4 bases, the J end by 3 bases, with 22 bases between. The CDR3, as DNA: TGTGCCAGCAGCACTTATGTATTAGGGCGAGGGGAAGAGACCCAGTACTTC. This encodes CASSTYVLGRGEETQYF.

This clone was counted only a few times. This chain joins TRBV28 and TRBJ2-4; the D gene could be TRBD1 or TRBD2 (5 bases each). The CDR3 is 16 amino acids. Trimming took off 4 bases at V and 3 bases at J, with 16 bases between the two ends. Looked up from germline, CDR1 is MDHEN and CDR2 is SYDVKM. CDR3 nucleotides: TGTGCCAGCAGTTATGGGGGAGTATCGGACAAAAACATTCAGTACTTC. Translation gives CASSYGGVSDKNIQYF.

The chain is built from TRBV7-2 and TRBJ2-5; D uncertain. The CDR3 contains 13 residues. The V gene's germline CDR1 is SGHTA and CDR2 FQGNSA. V was clipped by 4 bases and J by 1 base, with 7 bases between them. The CDR3 DNA reads as TGTGCCAGCAGCTACGACTCCCAAGAGACCCAGTACTTC. Translated, it gives CASSYDSQETQYF.

The chain employs TRBV28 and TRBJ1-2; tentatively, D is TRBD1 (5 bases). The CDR3 extends over 14 amino acids. CDR1 and CDR2 from the germline V gene are MDHEN and SYDVKM. The V end lost 4 bases, the J end lost 5 bases, and 14 bases lay between the germline ends. The CDR3 is CASSSEQQAYGYTF. The CDR3 DNA reads TGTGCCAGCAGTTCCGAACAACAGGCTTATGGCTACACCTTC.

The rearrangement uses TRBV7-8 and TRBJ1-2; 7 bases are shared with TRBD1. The CDR3 length is 15 residues. After removal of 5 bases from V and 4 bases from J, the junction contained 10 bases not matched to a gene. Germline lookup yields CDR1 SGHVS and CDR2 FQNEAQ. CDR3 protein: CASSQRQGARYGYTF. Written as DNA, the CDR3 is TGTGCCAGCAGCCAACGACAGGGAGCCCGCTATGGCTACACCTTC.

The rearrangement links TRBV4-3 to TRBJ2-2; either TRBD1 or TRBD2 may supply D (5 bases each). In germline, CDR1 is LGHNA, CDR2 YSLEER. Deletions cut 0 bases from V and 4 bases from J, with 21 bases between. The CDR3 contains 19 residues. CDR3 nucleotide sequence: TGCGCCAGCAGCCAAGAAGGTGCTTCCAGGGTTGGGGGCACCGGGGAGCTGTTTTTT. It encodes CASSQEGASRVGGTGELFF.

The chain recombines TRBV4-3 with TRBJ1-2, with D perhaps TRBD1 (6 bases). Germline CDR1 LGHNA, CDR2 YSLEER. V was cut by 0 bases and J by 4 bases, with 15 bases left in between. The CDR3 totals 16 residues. This CDR3 reads CASSQDHGQLTYGYTF. The CDR3 coding sequence is TGCGCCAGCAGCCAAGATCATGGACAGCTTACCTATGGCTACACCTTC.

The sample holds one count of this clone. V is TRBV6-1 and J is TRBJ2-3; tentative D call: TRBD2 (6 bases). Germline assignment: CDR1 MNHNS and CDR2 SASEGT. This CDR3 comprises 15 residues. Between the trimmed V and J ends, which lost 1 base and 2 bases, there was a span of 10 bases. The CDR3 bases are TGTGCCAGCAGTGAAGGGAGGGGCCTCACAGATACGCAGTATTTT. It codes for CASSEGRGLTDTQYF.

The sample holds one count of this clone. V gene TRBV5-1 combines with J gene TRBJ2-2, with 9 bases aligning to TRBD1. The CDR3 loop spans 16 amino acids. With V trimmed by 3 bases and J by 2 bases, 5 bases remained unmatched. Germline V gene data show CDR1 as SGHRS and CDR2 as YFSETQ. Written as DNA, the CDR3 is TGCGCCAGCAGCTCTGGACAGGGGAGTAACACCGGGGAGCTGTTTTTT. The encoded protein is CASSSGQGSNTGELFF.

The rearrangement links TRBV14 to TRBJ2-5, with 7 positions matching TRBD2. CDR1 SGHDN and CDR2 FVKESK come from the germline V gene. Trimming removed 5 bases from V and 6 bases from J; junction bases left unmatched: 12. The length of the CDR3 is 15 residues. The CDR3 DNA sequence: TGTGCCAGCAGCTACGAACTAGCCGGGAGGAAGACCCAGTACTTC. It specifies CASSYELAGRKTQYF.

The CDR3 region is CAISALSGDYNEQFF. CDR3 nucleotides: TGTGCCATCAGTGCTTTGTCGGGGGACTACAATGAGCAGTTCTTC. The chain recombines TRBV10-3 with TRBJ2-1; weak D call: TRBD2 (6 bases). In germline, CDR1 is ENHRY, CDR2 SYGVKD. Trimming stripped 4 bases from V and 3 bases from J, with 13 bases between. The CDR3 is 15 residues long.

This clone was recorded once. The V gene is TRBV28, the J gene TRBJ2-7; D remains unclear. CDR1 and CDR2 (germline): MDHEN, SYDVKM. This CDR3 has 14 residues. V shed 4 bases and J shed 9 bases, with 19 bases lying between them. The CDR3 nucleotides read TGTGCCAGCAGTTCCCCGCCCCTAGTAGCAGGGCAGTACTTC. Translation gives CASSSPPLVAGQYF. Combining the CDR3 with reference TRBV28 and TRBJ2-7 gives the whole variable domain DVKVTQSSRYLVKRTGEKVFLECVQDMDHENMFWYRQDPGLGLRLIYFSYDVKMKEKGDIPEGYSVSREKKERFSLILESASTNQTSMYLCASSSPPLVAGQYFGPGTRLTVT.

The CDR3 reads CASSESGRDTQYF. DNA of the CDR3: TGCGCCAGCAGTGAATCTGGCCGAGATACGCAGTATTTT. The gene calls are TRBV10-1 and TRBJ2-3; unclear D gene. Trimming shortened V by 3 bases and J by 5 bases, and 9 bases separated the two germline ends. Per the germline V gene, CDR1 is WNHNN and CDR2 is SYGVQD (reference sequence). The CDR3 runs to 13 residues.

The gene calls are TRBV30 and TRBJ1-1; possibly TRBD1 for D (6 bases). The V gene's germline CDR1 is GTSNPN and CDR2 SVGIG (reference sequence). Trimming left V 4 bases short and J 7 bases short, with 10 bases between. CDR3 length equals 11 residues. In DNA, the CDR3 is TGTGCCTGGAAACAGGGAGGTGAAGCTTTCTTT. Translated, it gives CAWKQGGEAFF.

The CDR3 DNA reads as TGTGCCAGCTCACCATTACTGAGCTCCTACGAGCAGTACTTC. Translating gives CASSPLLSSYEQYF. The chain combines TRBV18 with TRBJ2-7; the D is unclear. With 2 bases removed from V and 0 bases from J, the gap between germline ends came to 8 bases. The CDR3 runs 14 residues. Germline-derived CDR1 and CDR2 are KGHSH and LQKENI.

This chain links TRBV6-6 with TRBJ2-5, with 8 bases that match TRBD1. The germline CDR1 and CDR2 sequences are MNHNY and SVGAGI (reference sequence). The CDR3 is made up of 15 amino acids. J lost 6 bases, V lost 5 bases, and 11 bases had no gene match. CDR3 bases: TGTGCCAGCAGTGCCAGCGGACAGGGTACGAAGACCCAGTACTTC. Amino acids: CASSASGQGTKTQYF.

V gene TRBV6-5 combines with J gene TRBJ1-2; perhaps TRBD1 as D (5 bases). Trimming shortened V by 6 bases and J by 7 bases, and 15 bases separated the two germline ends. From germline, CDR1 is MNHEY and CDR2 SVGAGI. The CDR3 is made up of 13 amino acids. In DNA form, the CDR3 reads TGTGCCAGCAGCCCAAACCAGGGCGGTGGCTACACCTTC. Translation: CASSPNQGGGYTF.

The chain employs TRBV5-6 and TRBJ2-2, with 9 bases matching TRBD2. Losses at the gene ends were 4 bases for V and 4 bases for J; bases not matched to a gene: 8. CDR3 size: 16 residues. Germline CDR1 and CDR2: SGHDT and YYEEEE. CDR3 DNA sequence: TGTGCCAGCAGCATAGGGACTAGCAGAGCCACCGGGGAGCTGTTTTTT. Translation: CASSIGTSRATGELFF.

This clone was seen a handful of times. The chain is built from TRBV18 and TRBJ2-2; 7 bases match TRBD2. The germline gives CDR1 KGHSH, CDR2 LQKENI. CDR3 length equals 15 residues. The V segment lost 2 bases and the J segment 1 base; nucleotides outside the gene matches: 1. This CDR3 reads CASSPGRGNTGELFF. The CDR3 DNA reads as TGTGCCAGCTCACCAGGGAGGGGGAACACCGGGGAGCTGTTTTTT. Together with reference TRBV18 and TRBJ2-2, the CDR3 gives the full variable domain: NAGVMQNPRHLVRRRGQEARLRCSPMKGHSHVYWYRQLPEEGLKFMVYLQKENIIDESGMPKERFSAEFPKEGPSILRIQQVVRGDSAAYFCASSPGRGNTGELFFGEGSRLTVL.

This sequence joins TRBV4-1 and TRBJ1-6; D gene ambiguous. This CDR3 region has 19 residues. The ends were cut back, 0 bases at V and 10 bases at J, with 25 bases in the middle. Looked up from germline, CDR1 is MGHRA and CDR2 is YSYEKL. In nucleotides, the CDR3 is TGCGCCAGCAGCCAAGATCTGTTTGGACTGGTTCGAGGGAGCTCACCCCTCCACTTT. Protein sequence: CASSQDLFGLVRGSSPLHF.

In this sample, this clone turned up a few times. V usage is TRBV19 and J usage is TRBJ1-2; 8 bases align to TRBD1. Germline CDR1 and CDR2: LNHDA and SQIVND (reference sequence). J lost 8 bases, V lost 2 bases, and 7 bases had no gene match. The CDR3 consists of 14 residues. The CDR3 coding sequence is TGTGCCAGTAGTATACAGGGGGCGTTGGGAGGCTACACCTTC. This sequence encodes CASSIQGALGGYTF.

The rearrangement links TRBV7-9 to TRBJ1-4, with D maybe TRBD1 (5 bases). V lost 4 bases and J 10 bases, leaving 25 bases between the germline ends. Germline loops: CDR1 SEHNR, CDR2 FQNEAQ (reference sequence). The CDR3 loop spans 17 amino acids. The CDR3 DNA follows: TGTGCCAGCAGCTCGAACCACATGACAGACCCTAGAGGAAAACTGTTTTTT. Translation gives CASSSNHMTDPRGKLFF.

V is TRBV6-1 and J is TRBJ2-5; 9 nucleotides align to TRBD1. J was trimmed by 6 bases and V by 3 bases; bases with no gene match: 5. There are 14 residues in the CDR3. The germline V gene has CDR1 MNHNS and CDR2 SASEGT. CDR3 loop: CASSEDRGRQTQYF. The CDR3 bases are TGTGCCAGCAGTGAGGACAGGGGAAGACAGACCCAGTACTTC.

The rearrangement uses TRBV18 and TRBJ2-2; 8 bases are a match to TRBD1. After removal of 6 bases from V and 1 base from J, the junction contained 4 bases not matched to a gene. The CDR3 extends over 15 amino acids. From germline, CDR1 is KGHSH and CDR2 LQKENI. CDR3 loop: CASSAGTGNTGELFF. The CDR3, as DNA: TGTGCCAGCTCCGCCGGGACAGGGAACACCGGGGAGCTGTTTTTT.